This is a list of T cell receptor beta chains from one sample in a study of T cells in Graves' hyperthyroidism and ophthalmopathy. TCRdb re-called the multiplex PCR reads through MiXCR, storing one row per CDR3 protein. The data show about 600,000 distinct CDR3 sequences, 13% to 15% seen once. The sample comprised blood. These receptors all stem from a woman aged 18-29 years with Graves' ophthalmopathy. Each CDR3 is given with its conserved first and last residue. The D gene is left open where the match is weak. Not all rows give a size; the values are once, few, many and, for expanded clones, a class.

cdr3_nt | cdr3_aa | clone_size | d_call | j_call | v_call
TGTGCCAGCAACTTATCTAGCGGGAATTATGAGCAGTTCTTC | CASNLSSGNYEQFF | - | TRBD2 | TRBJ2-1 | TRBV7-8
TGTGCCAGCAGCTTCGGGACCCAACGAGTGGCTAATGAAAAACTGTTTTTT | CASSFGTQRVANEKLFF | - | - | TRBJ1-4 | TRBV6-2/TRBV6-3
TGTGCCAGCAGCGACCGGAGGTCTTACAATGAGCAGTTCTTC | CASSDRRSYNEQFF | - | - | TRBJ2-1 | TRBV9
TGTGCCAGCAGCGTGCTGGGAGTGGGCACCGGGGAGCTGTTTTTT | CASSVLGVGTGELFF | few | - | TRBJ2-2 | TRBV9
TGTGCCAGTAGTATCGGCGGGACGATCTACAATGAGCAGTTCTTC | CASSIGGTIYNEQFF | many | - | TRBJ2-1 | TRBV19
TGTGCCAGCAGCCCCCTCGGGGGGTTAATGGAGCCCCAGCATTTT | CASSPLGGLMEPQHF | many | - | TRBJ1-5 | TRBV6-1
TGTGCCACCAGTGACGCCCCGGGACTAGCGGGAGCGGGCGATGAGCAGTTCTTC | CATSDAPGLAGAGDEQFF | many | TRBD2 | TRBJ2-1 | TRBV24-1
TGTGCCAGCAGTGCAAAACCGGCTAGCGGGAGGGAGGGTGAGCAGTTCTTC | CASSAKPASGREGEQFF | - | TRBD2 | TRBJ2-1 | TRBV25-1
TGTGCCATCAGTGAGGCCGGGGCCGCCTACGAGCAGTACTTC | CAISEAGAAYEQYF | few | - | TRBJ2-7 | TRBV10-3
TGTGCCGGGGGACGGGAGAACACCGGGGAGCTGTTTTTT | CAGGRENTGELFF | few | - | TRBJ2-2 | TRBV5-4
TGCGCCAGCAGCCAAGAACCAAATAGCGGGAGGGCCTACGAGCAGTACTTC | CASSQEPNSGRAYEQYF | few | TRBD2 | TRBJ2-7 | TRBV4-1
TGTGCCAGCAGTTACTCGGTACGGGCTTCTGGAAACACCATATATTTT | CASSYSVRASGNTIYF | few | - | TRBJ1-3 | TRBV6-5
TGTGCCAGCAGTCGTGGGGGCGGGGAGCTGTTTTTT | CASSRGGGELFF | few | - | TRBJ2-2 | TRBV27
TGTGCCAGCAGTTTTTGGGACAATGAGCAGTTCTTC | CASSFWDNEQFF | many | - | TRBJ2-1 | TRBV12-3/TRBV12-4
TGTGCCAGCAGCTTATCGGCCAGACCCACAGATACGCAGTATTTT | CASSLSARPTDTQYF | many | - | TRBJ2-3 | TRBV7-8
TGCGAGTGTTCACCGGGAGGGCCGAATGAGCAGTTCTTC | CECSPGGPNEQFF | - | TRBD2 | TRBJ2-1 | TRBV5-1
TGTGCCAGCTCACCAGGCCAGCGCAGCTACGAGCAGTACTTC | CASSPGQRSYEQYF | many | - | TRBJ2-7 | TRBV18
TGTGCCATCAGTGAACCGGGACAGGGGTGGTATGGCTACACCTTC | CAISEPGQGWYGYTF | many | TRBD1 | TRBJ1-2 | TRBV10-3
TGTGCCAGCAGTTCCGGGACTCCGGAGCATTTT | CASSSGTPEHF | - | - | TRBJ1-5 | TRBV12-3/TRBV12-4
TGTGCCAGCAGTGACGAGCGGGCAAACGGAAACATTCAGTACTTC | CASSDERANGNIQYF | many | - | TRBJ2-4 | TRBV2
TGTGCCAGCAGTTCAGGACTAGCGGGAGGGCCGGGGGGTACAGATACGCAGTATTTT | CASSSGLAGGPGGTDTQYF | - | TRBD2 | TRBJ2-3 | TRBV28
TGTGCCACCAGTGATTTTGGACAGACCTCCTACGAGCAGTACTTC | CATSDFGQTSYEQYF | many | - | TRBJ2-7 | TRBV24-1
TGCAGTGCTAGGGGGGGGACAGGGGGCACTGAAGCTTTCTTT | CSARGGTGGTEAFF | many | TRBD1 | TRBJ1-1 | TRBV20-1
TGCGCCAGCAGCCCCGGACCCGCTGGGTACGAGCAGTACTTC | CASSPGPAGYEQYF | - | - | TRBJ2-7 | TRBV4-3
TGTGCCAGCAGCTTGAATGCGTGGACGCGCGTGAACACTGAAGCTTTCTTT | CASSLNAWTRVNTEAFF | many | - | TRBJ1-1 | TRBV11-2
TGTGCCAGCAGTTACTCGAGAGGGGACAGAAATCAGCCCCAGCATTTT | CASSYSRGDRNQPQHF | few | TRBD1 | TRBJ1-5 | TRBV6-2/TRBV6-3
TGTGCCAGCAGCCCGACAGGATACTACACTGAAGCTTTCTTT | CASSPTGYYTEAFF | few | - | TRBJ1-1 | TRBV7-3
TGTGCCAGCAGCCCCCCTAGGCTCGGGGAGCAGTACTTC | CASSPPRLGEQYF | many | - | TRBJ2-7 | TRBV27
TGTGCCAGCAGCTTGGGGGCAGGGGGTCGCCTATACAATGAGCAGTTCTTC | CASSLGAGGRLYNEQFF | - | TRBD1 | TRBJ2-1 | TRBV5-6
TGTGCCAGCAGTGACAGGGGCCTATGGGGCACTGAAGCTTTCTTT | CASSDRGLWGTEAFF | - | - | TRBJ1-1 | TRBV2
TGCAGCGCTGTGGGGGGAGGACAGGGATTAACTGAAGCTTTCTTT | CSAVGGGQGLTEAFF | few | TRBD1 | TRBJ1-1 | TRBV29-1
TGTGCCAGCAGCTTAGCGAGGACTAGCGGGGAATACAATGAGCAGTTCTTC | CASSLARTSGEYNEQFF | once | TRBD2 | TRBJ2-1 | TRBV7-2